This T cell receptor (beta chain) was sequenced during a study of T cell responses to AZD1222 COVID-19 vaccine. Study results and limitations: The sample set comprised mostly white British donors with more females, and clonal diversity was possibly underestimated. No day 14 peak samples; only post-peak repertoires were characterized.

Germline loops: CDR1 DFQATT, CDR2 SNEGSKA (reference sequence). The CDR3 length is 15 residues. V was clipped by 3 bases and J by 5 bases, with 18 bases between them. The protocol was immunoSEQ multiplex PCR, while the TCRdb copy is restricted to in-frame clones and leaves out a portion. The sample holds around 130,000 clones, 93% seen once. On this clone itself: What it recognizes is unknown.

This receptor was taken from an adult in good health. V gene TRBV20-1 combines with J gene TRBJ2-3; D remains ambiguous. The specimen was peripheral blood, collected on day 0 of AZD1222 vaccination. CDR3 sequence reads: CSASEPLGKIDTQYF. CDR3 nucleotides: TGCAGTGCTAGTGAGCCCCTAGGTAAAATAGATACGCAGTATTTT.